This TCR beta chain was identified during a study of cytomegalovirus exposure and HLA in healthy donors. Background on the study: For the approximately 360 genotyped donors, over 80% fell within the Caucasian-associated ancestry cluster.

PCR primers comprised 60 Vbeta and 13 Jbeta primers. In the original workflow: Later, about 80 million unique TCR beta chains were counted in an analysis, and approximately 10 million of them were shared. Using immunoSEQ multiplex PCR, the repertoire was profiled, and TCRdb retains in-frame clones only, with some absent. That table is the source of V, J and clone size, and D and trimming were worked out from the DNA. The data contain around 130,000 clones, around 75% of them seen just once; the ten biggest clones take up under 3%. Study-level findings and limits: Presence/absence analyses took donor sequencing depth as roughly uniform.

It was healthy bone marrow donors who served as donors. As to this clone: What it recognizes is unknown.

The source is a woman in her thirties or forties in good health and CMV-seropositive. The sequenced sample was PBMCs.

CDR3 bases: TGTGCCAGCAGCAAATGTATCAGGGGGCCTGGATACAATGAGCAGTTCTTC. This codes for CASSKCIRGPGYNEQFF. The J gene is TRBJ2-1, the V gene TRBV21-1; TRBD1, as called in the table, went unchecked against the DNA. TRBV21-1 is a known pseudogene. The CDR3 length is 17 residues.